What follows describes a single TCR beta chain. In the authors' workflow: Estimation of nucleated cell counts relied on the amplification of reference gene primers. Clones were read by immunoSEQ multiplex PCR, and TCRdb kept only the in-frame ones, dropping some. The V and J calls and clone size are taken from that table; D and trimming were inferred from the DNA. The profile shows approximately 75,000 clones, around 90% of them singletons. This sample is part of a study of blood T cell repertoires in COVID-19. About the study: Sample material is recorded as cDNA or gDNA derived from T cells, B-cell-depleted T cells, or PBMCs.

CDR1 and CDR2 (germline): LNHNV, YYDKDF (reference sequence). Trimming took 5 bases from V and 0 from J; bases not matched to a gene: 8. There are 17 residues in the CDR3. The TCR sequence derives from a middle-aged man with acute or convalescent COVID-19. Specimen: peripheral blood. The chain is built from TRBV15 and TRBJ2-2; 8 nucleotides match TRBD2. The CDR3 loop is CATSHTAGGSNTGELFF. DNA of the CDR3: TGTGCCACCAGCCATACCGCGGGGGGCTCGAACACCGGGGAGCTGTTTTTT.